Below are 15 T cell receptor beta chains sequenced from a single sample in a study of CD8 T cells in ankylosing spondylitis. TCRdb analysed the 5' RACE reads with MiXCR anew, one entry per CDR3 protein. The sample consists of around 40,000 distinct CDR3 sequences, 2.5% to 3.5% of them appearing once. Sequenced sample: blood, either unsorted or a sorted T cell fraction (not recorded which). The receptors derive from a male donor with ankylosing spondylitis or in good health (not recorded which).

The genes are TRBV9 and TRBJ1-1, with a weak D call TRBD1 (5 bases). The CDR3 is made up of 15 amino acids. Trimming stripped 0 bases from V and 5 bases from J, with 14 bases between. CDR1 and CDR2 (germline): SGDLS, YYNGEE. In nucleotides, the CDR3 is TGTGCCAGCAGCGTAGACGGAGGGGTTAGGACTGAAGCTTTCTTT. Protein product: CASSVDGGVRTEAFF.

This clonotype was detected many times. The V gene is TRBV9, the J gene TRBJ2-1; no firm D call. V lost 3 bases and J 0 bases, leaving 10 bases between the germline ends. The germline V gene encodes CDR1 SGDLS and CDR2 YYNGEE. The length of the CDR3 is 15 residues. CDR3 coding DNA: TGTGCCAGCAGCGCCGGCCCCAGCTCCTACAATGAGCAGTTCTTC. Translated, it gives CASSAGPSSYNEQFF.

This clonotype was detected many times. The chain links TRBV9 to TRBJ2-2; D unclear. The CDR3 contains 12 residues. The germline CDR1 and CDR2 sequences are SGDLS and YYNGEE. V gave up 4 bases and J gave up 5 bases, with 6 bases separating them. CDR3 in DNA: TGTGCCAGCAGCCTAAGGACCGGGGAGCTGTTTTTT. This translates into CASSLRTGELFF. Combining the CDR3 with reference TRBV9 and TRBJ2-2 gives the whole variable domain DSGVTQTPKHLITATGQRVTLRCSPRSGDLSVYWYQQSLDQGLQFLIQYYNGEERAKGNILERFSAQQFPDLHSELNLSSLELGDSALYFCASSLRTGELFFGEGSRLTVL.

This clonotype was picked up many times. The chain recombines TRBV9 with TRBJ2-4; no reliable D call. Germline assignment: CDR1 SGDLS and CDR2 YYNGEE. Trimming cost V 2 bases and J 2 bases, with 11 bases left between them. There are 15 residues in the CDR3. The CDR3 sequence is CASSVGPSTKNIQYF. The CDR3 DNA follows: TGTGCCAGCAGCGTCGGACCTTCAACCAAAAACATTCAGTACTTC.

This clonotype has ten or more counts. The V and J genes are TRBV9 and TRBJ2-5; no clear D gene. CDR1 and CDR2 (germline): SGDLS, YYNGEE. The V and J ends lost 0 bases and 5 bases respectively, with 8 bases between them. The CDR3 has 13 residues. In DNA form, the CDR3 reads TGTGCCAGCAGCGTAGATCTAGTTGAGACCCAGTACTTC. It specifies CASSVDLVETQYF. Full variable domain (missing parts from reference TRBV9 and TRBJ2-5): DSGVTQTPKHLITATGQRVTLRCSPRSGDLSVYWYQQSLDQGLQFLIQYYNGEERAKGNILERFSAQQFPDLHSELNLSSLELGDSALYFCASSVDLVETQYFGPGTRLLVL.

Within the sample, this clonotype is medium-sized. The CDR3: CASSSRGTGSDTQYF. The CDR3 DNA is TGTGCCAGCAGCTCCAGGGGGACAGGGTCGGATACGCAGTATTTT. This chain joins TRBV9 and TRBJ2-3, with TRBD1 matching over 9 bases. The CDR3 covers 15 residues. Losses at the gene ends were 4 bases for V and 6 bases for J; bases not matched to a gene: 9. Germline CDR1 SGDLS, CDR2 YYNGEE.

In this sample, this clonotype turned up many times. The J gene is TRBJ1-5, the V gene TRBV9; D remains unclear. V was cut by 0 bases and J by 5 bases, with 12 bases left in between. The germline V gene encodes CDR1 SGDLS and CDR2 YYNGEE. CDR3 length: 15 residues. Written as DNA, the CDR3 is TGTGCCAGCAGCGTAGAACCAGGAAGCCATCAGCCCCAGCATTTT. The encoded protein is CASSVEPGSHQPQHF.

This clonotype came up many times. The chain joins TRBV9 to TRBJ2-7, with 9 bases fitting TRBD2. The V segment lost 4 bases and the J segment 5 bases; nucleotides outside the gene matches: 10. Germline assignment: CDR1 SGDLS and CDR2 YYNGEE. CDR3 size: 15 residues. CDR3 protein: CASSPIAGVLHEQYF. CDR3 nucleotide sequence: TGTGCCAGCAGCCCTATAGCGGGAGTTCTCCACGAGCAGTACTTC.

This clonotype was seen many times. This chain connects TRBV9 to TRBJ2-3; 7 bases agree with TRBD2. Trimming cost V 8 bases and J 2 bases; bases outside gene matches: 11. The CDR3 consists of 15 residues. CDR1 and CDR2 (germline): SGDLS, YYNGEE. The CDR3 sequence: CASTRWEGNTDTQYF. The DNA of the CDR3 is TGTGCCAGTACGCGTTGGGAGGGGAACACAGATACGCAGTATTTT.

This clonotype has ten or more counts. CDR3 DNA sequence: TGTGCCAGCAGCGTGGGCGTCGTAGGTCGGGGCTACACCTTC. It is translated as CASSVGVVGRGYTF. The chain carries TRBV9 and TRBJ1-2, with no clear D. Germline lookup yields CDR1 SGDLS and CDR2 YYNGEE. Trimming left V 2 bases short and J 8 bases short, with 16 bases between. The CDR3 spans 14 residues.

Many counts were recorded for this clonotype. V usage is TRBV9 and J usage is TRBJ2-5, with D perhaps being TRBD1 or TRBD2 (5 bases each). The CDR3 is 16 residues long. With 0 bases removed from V and 0 bases from J, the gap between germline ends came to 12 bases. CDR1 SGDLS and CDR2 YYNGEE come from the germline V gene. This CDR3 is CASSVEPGRYQETQYF. CDR3 DNA sequence: TGTGCCAGCAGCGTAGAACCGGGACGGTACCAAGAGACCCAGTACTTC.

At least ten counts were recorded for this clonotype. This chain joins TRBV9 and TRBJ2-1, with 8 bases matching TRBD2. V shed 4 bases, J shed 0 bases, and the junction held 9 bases outside the gene matches. There are 17 residues in the CDR3. Germline values: CDR1 SGDLS, CDR2 YYNGEE. The CDR3 loop is CASSPRALAGSYNEQFF. The CDR3 DNA is TGTGCCAGCAGCCCTAGGGCCCTAGCGGGCTCCTACAATGAGCAGTTCTTC.

This clonotype was seen at least ten times. This chain uses TRBV9 with TRBJ2-5; 8 nucleotides align to TRBD1. With V trimmed by 1 base and J by 2 bases, 4 bases remained unmatched. The CDR3 contains 15 residues. The germline V gene encodes CDR1 SGDLS and CDR2 YYNGEE. CDR3 region: CASSVRDRQQETQYF. CDR3 DNA sequence: TGTGCCAGCAGCGTAAGGGACAGGCAGCAAGAGACCCAGTACTTC.

This clonotype has ten or more counts. This chain connects TRBV9 to TRBJ2-3, with 10 bases lining up with TRBD2. The CDR3 length is 15 residues. Germline assignment: CDR1 SGDLS and CDR2 YYNGEE. J lost 8 bases, V lost 4 bases, and 10 bases had no gene match. The CDR3 sequence: CASSPQGTSVRTQYF. For the CDR3, the DNA is TGTGCCAGCAGCCCACAAGGGACTAGCGTGCGTACGCAGTATTTT.

This rearrangement joins TRBV9 to TRBJ2-5, with 7 bases lining up with TRBD1. CDR1 SGDLS and CDR2 YYNGEE come from the germline V gene. Losses at the gene ends were 4 bases for V and 5 bases for J; bases not matched to a gene: 8. The CDR3 is made up of 14 amino acids. CDR3 sequence: CASSRDREWETQYF. The CDR3 coding sequence is TGTGCCAGCAGCAGAGACAGGGAGTGGGAGACCCAGTACTTC.